The rows below give T cell receptor beta chains drawn from one sample of a study of cytomegalovirus exposure and HLA in healthy donors. The table came from immunoSEQ multiplex PCR; TCRdb's copy has only in-frame clones and leaves some out. The table shows around 71,000 clones, with about 60% occurring only once. Sequenced sample: PBMCs. The receptors shown here come from a man under 40 in good health and CMV-seropositive. CDR3s include the opening cysteine and the closing phenylalanine or tryptophan. A D gene is named only where the DNA matches it firmly. Where a row states a size, it is once, few, many or the class of an expanded clone; other rows omit it.

v_gene: TRBV7-3
d_gene: TRBD2
abundance: NA
j_gene: TRBJ2-3
CDR3aa: CASSFSGRAIDTQYF
CDR3nt: TGTGCCAGCAGCTTCAGCGGGAGGGCGATAGATACGCAGTATTTT

v_gene: TRBV11-1
d_gene: TRBD2
abundance: NA
j_gene: TRBJ2-5
CDR3aa: CASSRLAQGKTQYF
CDR3nt: TGTGCCAGCAGCCGACTAGCGCAGGGGAAGACCCAGTACTTC

v_gene: TRBV4-2
d_gene: TRBD2
abundance: NA
j_gene: TRBJ2-7
CDR3aa: CASSHEREGYEQYF
CDR3nt: TGTGCCAGCAGCCATGAGCGGGAGGGTTACGAGCAGTACTTC

v_gene: TRBV5-1
d_gene: NA
abundance: NA
j_gene: TRBJ1-5
CDR3aa: CASSLTGKGNQPQHF
CDR3nt: TGCGCCAGCAGCTTGACGGGTAAGGGCAATCAGCCCCAGCATTTT

v_gene: TRBV7-9
d_gene: TRBD1
abundance: NA
j_gene: TRBJ1-4
CDR3aa: CASSTRTGVGVAEKLFF
CDR3nt: TGTGCCAGCAGCACCCGGACAGGGGTGGGTGTTGCTGAAAAACTGTTTTTT

v_gene: TRBV7-2
d_gene: TRBD2
abundance: NA
j_gene: TRBJ2-5
CDR3aa: CASSLGSSGGQETQYF
CDR3nt: TGTGCCAGCAGCTTAGGATCTAGCGGGGGTCAAGAGACCCAGTACTTC

v_gene: TRBV2
d_gene: TRBD1
abundance: NA
j_gene: TRBJ1-3
CDR3aa: CASSVGRQGGNTIYF
CDR3nt: TGTGCCAGCAGTGTAGGTCGACAGGGAGGAAACACCATATATTTT

v_gene: TRBV11-3
d_gene: NA
abundance: NA
j_gene: TRBJ1-1
CDR3aa: CASSFVPLEAFF
CDR3nt: TGTGCCAGCAGCTTTGTTCCCCTTGAGGCTTTCTTT

v_gene: TRBV19
d_gene: NA
abundance: NA
j_gene: TRBJ2-7
CDR3aa: CASKVRSREMYEQYF
CDR3nt: TGTGCCAGTAAGGTTCGGTCCAGGGAAATGTACGAGCAGTACTTC

v_gene: TRBV28
d_gene: NA
abundance: NA
j_gene: TRBJ1-1
CDR3aa: CASSLARGGARTEAFF
CDR3nt: TGTGCCAGCAGTCTTGCCCGGGGGGGGGCGCGGACTGAAGCTTTCTTT

v_gene: TRBV7-3
d_gene: NA
abundance: NA
j_gene: TRBJ2-2
CDR3aa: CASSPGAVGELFF
CDR3nt: TGTGCCAGCAGCCCCGGAGCCGTCGGGGAGCTGTTTTTT

v_gene: TRBV7-9
d_gene: TRBD2
abundance: NA
j_gene: TRBJ2-3
CDR3aa: CASSRHWASGSSGDTQYF
CDR3nt: TGTGCCAGCAGCCGACACTGGGCTAGCGGGAGTTCGGGAGATACGCAGTATTTT

v_gene: TRBV5-1
d_gene: TRBD1
abundance: few
j_gene: TRBJ2-5
CDR3aa: CASSLMGQGEETQYF
CDR3nt: TGCGCCAGCAGCTTGATGGGACAGGGGGAGGAGACCCAGTACTTC

v_gene: TRBV28
d_gene: TRBD1
abundance: NA
j_gene: TRBJ1-1
CDR3aa: CASSPDRGLLNTEAFF
CDR3nt: TGTGCCAGCAGTCCCGACAGGGGGCTACTGAACACTGAAGCTTTCTTT

v_gene: TRBV7-9
d_gene: NA
abundance: NA
j_gene: TRBJ2-7
CDR3aa: CASSLGHGGIYEQYF
CDR3nt: TGTGCCAGCAGCTTGGGACACGGGGGGATCTACGAGCAGTACTTC

v_gene: TRBV2
d_gene: NA
abundance: few
j_gene: TRBJ1-2
CDR3aa: CASSEARGALEGGYTF
CDR3nt: TGTGCCAGCAGTGAAGCCCGGGGTGCCTTGGAGGGTGGCTACACCTTC

v_gene: TRBV5-1
d_gene: TRBD1
abundance: few
j_gene: TRBJ2-1
CDR3aa: CASSLAQGAYNEQFF
CDR3nt: TGCGCCAGCAGCTTGGCCCAGGGGGCCTACAATGAGCAGTTCTTC

v_gene: TRBV27
d_gene: NA
abundance: NA
j_gene: TRBJ2-7
CDR3aa: CATGLSYEQYF
CDR3nt: TGTGCCACCGGACTGTCCTACGAGCAGTACTTC

v_gene: TRBV13
d_gene: NA
abundance: few
j_gene: TRBJ2-5
CDR3aa: CASSRWAAETQYF
CDR3nt: TGTGCCAGCAGCCGGTGGGCCGCGGAGACCCAGTACTTC

v_gene: TRBV11-2
d_gene: NA
abundance: few
j_gene: TRBJ1-2
CDR3aa: CASSLPGFNGYTF
CDR3nt: TGTGCCAGCAGCTTACCAGGATTCAATGGCTACACCTTC

v_gene: TRBV27
d_gene: NA
abundance: NA
j_gene: TRBJ2-7
CDR3aa: CASSLGQLYEQYF
CDR3nt: TGTGCCAGCAGTTTAGGACAGCTTTACGAGCAGTACTTC

v_gene: TRBV4-1
d_gene: NA
abundance: NA
j_gene: TRBJ2-7
CDR3aa: CASSLEAISSYEQYF
CDR3nt: TGCGCCAGCAGCCTGGAGGCTATTAGCTCCTACGAGCAGTACTTC

v_gene: TRBV7-6
d_gene: NA
abundance: NA
j_gene: TRBJ2-5
CDR3aa: CASTPPRQALGETQYF
CDR3nt: TGTGCCAGCACCCCCCCACGACAGGCCCTGGGAGAGACCCAGTACTTC

v_gene: TRBV2
d_gene: NA
abundance: NA
j_gene: TRBJ1-5
CDR3aa: CASTGEGISNQPQHF
CDR3nt: TGTGCCAGCACCGGCGAGGGAATTAGCAATCAGCCCCAGCATTTT

v_gene: TRBV2
d_gene: NA
abundance: NA
j_gene: TRBJ2-5
CDR3aa: CASSDVEVQETQYF
CDR3nt: TGTGCCAGCAGTGATGTGGAGGTACAAGAGACCCAGTACTTC

v_gene: TRBV10-3
d_gene: NA
abundance: NA
j_gene: TRBJ2-1
CDR3aa: CAVNSYPPHGQLSSYNEQFF
CDR3nt: TGTGCCGTCAACAGTTACCCCCCCCACGGACAGTTGAGCTCCTACAATGAGCAGTTCTTC

v_gene: TRBV7-3
d_gene: NA
abundance: NA
j_gene: TRBJ2-1
CDR3aa: CASSLQAYNEQFF
CDR3nt: TGTGCCAGCAGCTTACAAGCTTACAATGAGCAGTTCTTC

v_gene: TRBV15
d_gene: NA
abundance: NA
j_gene: TRBJ2-1
CDR3aa: CATSSWGGLHNEQFF
CDR3nt: TGTGCCACCAGCAGTTGGGGGGGCCTACACAATGAGCAGTTCTTC

v_gene: TRBV29-1
d_gene: NA
abundance: NA
j_gene: TRBJ1-1
CDR3aa: CSVEEGGGTEAFF
CDR3nt: TGCAGCGTGGAAGAGGGGGGAGGCACTGAAGCTTTCTTT